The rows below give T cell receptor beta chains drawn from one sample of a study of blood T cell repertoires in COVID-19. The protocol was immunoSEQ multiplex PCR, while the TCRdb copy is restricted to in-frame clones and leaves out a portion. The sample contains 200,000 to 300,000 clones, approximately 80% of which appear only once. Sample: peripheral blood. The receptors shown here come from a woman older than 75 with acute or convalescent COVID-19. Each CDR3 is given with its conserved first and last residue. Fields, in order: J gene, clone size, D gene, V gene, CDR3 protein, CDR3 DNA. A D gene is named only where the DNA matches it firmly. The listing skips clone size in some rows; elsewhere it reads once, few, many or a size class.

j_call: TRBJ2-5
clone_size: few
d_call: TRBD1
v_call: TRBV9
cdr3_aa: CASSTGQGPGETQYF
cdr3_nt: TGTGCCAGCAGCACTGGACAGGGCCCCGGGGAGACCCAGTACTTC

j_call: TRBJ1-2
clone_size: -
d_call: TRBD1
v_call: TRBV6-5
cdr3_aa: CASSYGGTGANGYTF
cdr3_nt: TGTGCCAGCAGTTACGGCGGGACAGGGGCTAACGGCTACACCTTC

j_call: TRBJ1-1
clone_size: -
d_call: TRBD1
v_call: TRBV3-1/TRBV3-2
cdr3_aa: CASSLRQGIAFAFF
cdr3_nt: TGTGCCAGCAGCCTCCGACAGGGGATTGCGTTCGCTTTCTTT

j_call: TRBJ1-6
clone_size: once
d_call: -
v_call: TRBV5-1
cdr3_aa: CASSLNSNSPLHF
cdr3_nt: TGCGCCAGCAGCTTGAACAGTAATTCACCCCTCCACTTT

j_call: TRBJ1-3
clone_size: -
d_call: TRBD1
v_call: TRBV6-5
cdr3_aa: CASSPQGAGNTIYF
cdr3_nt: TGTGCCAGCAGTCCACAGGGGGCTGGAAACACCATATATTTT

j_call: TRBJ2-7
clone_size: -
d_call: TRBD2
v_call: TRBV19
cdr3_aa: CASSIAPGGAYEQYF
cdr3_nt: TGTGCCAGTAGTATAGCCCCGGGGGGAGCCTACGAGCAGTACTTC

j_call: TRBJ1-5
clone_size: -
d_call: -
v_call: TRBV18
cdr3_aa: CASSPPNQHF
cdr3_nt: TGTGCCAGCTCACCCCCAAACCAGCATTTT

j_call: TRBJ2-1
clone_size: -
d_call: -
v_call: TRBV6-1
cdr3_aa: CASSEPGEEFF
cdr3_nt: TGTGCCAGCAGTGAACCCGGGGAGGAGTTCTTC

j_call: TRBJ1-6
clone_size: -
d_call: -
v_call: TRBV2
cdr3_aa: CASSDPWGRASSPLHF
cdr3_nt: TGTGCCAGCAGTGACCCCTGGGGCAGGGCTTCTTCACCCCTCCACTTT

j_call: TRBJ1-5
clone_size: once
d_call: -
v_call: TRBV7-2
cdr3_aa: CASSLGTDSNQPQHF
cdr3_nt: TGTGCCAGCAGCTTAGGGACAGATAGCAATCAGCCCCAGCATTTT

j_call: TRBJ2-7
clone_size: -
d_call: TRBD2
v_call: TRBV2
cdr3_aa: CASRLAGAGSYEQYF
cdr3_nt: TGTGCCAGCAGGCTAGCGGGGGCAGGGTCCTACGAGCAGTACTTC

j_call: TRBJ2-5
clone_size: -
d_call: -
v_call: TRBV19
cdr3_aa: CASSEGGSQETQYF
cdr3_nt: TGTGCCAGTAGTGAGGGGGGGTCCCAAGAGACCCAGTACTTC

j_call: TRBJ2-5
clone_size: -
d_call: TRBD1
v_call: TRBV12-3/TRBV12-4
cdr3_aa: CASSQQGPGTQYF
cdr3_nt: TGTGCCAGCAGTCAACAGGGGCCCGGGACCCAGTACTTC

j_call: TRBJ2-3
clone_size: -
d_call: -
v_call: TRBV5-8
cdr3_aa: CASSLRGPRQYF
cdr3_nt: TGTGCCAGCAGCCTGCGGGGACCCAGGCAGTATTTT

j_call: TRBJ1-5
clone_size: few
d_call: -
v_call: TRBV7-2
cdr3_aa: CASSLGTNQPQHF
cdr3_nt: TGTGCCAGCAGCCTCGGGACTAATCAGCCCCAGCATTTT

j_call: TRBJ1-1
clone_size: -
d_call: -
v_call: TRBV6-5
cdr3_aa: CASSPTGLVNTEAFF
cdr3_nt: TGTGCCAGCAGTCCAACAGGGTTGGTGAACACTGAAGCTTTCTTT

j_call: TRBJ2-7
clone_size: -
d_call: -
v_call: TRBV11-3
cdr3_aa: CASSWAPGGVGEQYF
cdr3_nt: TGTGCCAGCAGCTGGGCTCCTGGCGGGGTTGGCGAGCAGTACTTC

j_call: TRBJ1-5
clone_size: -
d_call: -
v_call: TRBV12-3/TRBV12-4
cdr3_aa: CASSLQGGQPQHF
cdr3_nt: TGTGCCAGCAGTTTGCAGGGAGGGCAGCCCCAGCATTTT

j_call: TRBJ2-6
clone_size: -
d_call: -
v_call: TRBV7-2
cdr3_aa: CASSLVPGTGANVLTF
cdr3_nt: TGTGCCAGCAGCTTAGTTCCAGGGACTGGGGCCAACGTCCTGACTTTC

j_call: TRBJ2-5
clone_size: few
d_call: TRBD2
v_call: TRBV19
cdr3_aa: CASSIPRLAGKETQYF
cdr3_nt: TGTGCCAGTAGTATACCGAGACTAGCGGGTAAAGAGACCCAGTACTTC

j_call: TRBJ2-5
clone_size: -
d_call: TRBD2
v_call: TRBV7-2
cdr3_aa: CASSLGLAGIGTQYF
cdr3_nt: TGTGCCAGCAGCTTAGGGCTAGCGGGGATTGGGACCCAGTACTTC

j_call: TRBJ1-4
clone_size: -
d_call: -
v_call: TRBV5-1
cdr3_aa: CASSLGPLANEKLFF
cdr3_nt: TGCGCCAGCAGCTTGGGACCTCTAGCTAATGAAAAACTGTTTTTT

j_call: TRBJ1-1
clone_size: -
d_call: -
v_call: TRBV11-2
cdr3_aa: CASSLDRAGAMNTEAFF
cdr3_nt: TGTGCCAGCAGCTTGGACCGTGCAGGGGCCATGAACACTGAAGCTTTCTTT

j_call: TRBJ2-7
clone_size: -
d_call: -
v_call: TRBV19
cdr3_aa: CASSMRISYEQYF
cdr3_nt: TGTGCCAGTAGTATGCGGATTTCCTACGAGCAGTACTTC

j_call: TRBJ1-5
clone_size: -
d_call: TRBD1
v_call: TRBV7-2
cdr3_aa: CASSLHPGQGNPQHF
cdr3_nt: TGTGCCAGCAGCCTACACCCGGGACAGGGTAACCCCCAGCATTTT

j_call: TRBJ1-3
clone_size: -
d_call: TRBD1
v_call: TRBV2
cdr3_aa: CASSEQGAAGNTIYF
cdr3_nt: TGTGCCAGCAGTGAACAGGGGGCGGCTGGAAACACCATATATTTT

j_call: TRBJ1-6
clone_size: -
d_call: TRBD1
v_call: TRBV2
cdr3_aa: CASRRDRGYNSPLHF
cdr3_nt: TGTGCCAGCAGGAGGGACAGGGGCTATAATTCACCCCTCCACTTT

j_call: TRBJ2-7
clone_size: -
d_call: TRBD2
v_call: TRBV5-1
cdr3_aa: CASSSTSGTYEQYF
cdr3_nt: TGCGCCAGCAGCTCAACTAGCGGGACCTACGAGCAGTACTTC

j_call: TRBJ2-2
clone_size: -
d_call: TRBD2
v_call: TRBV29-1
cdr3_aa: CSVEVLAGAISTGELFF
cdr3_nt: TGCAGCGTTGAGGTACTAGCGGGGGCCATTTCCACCGGGGAGCTGTTTTTT

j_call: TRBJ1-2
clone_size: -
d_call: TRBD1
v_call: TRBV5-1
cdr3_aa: CASSLGTVGGYTF
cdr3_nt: TGCGCCAGCAGCTTAGGGACAGTGGGGGGCTACACCTTC

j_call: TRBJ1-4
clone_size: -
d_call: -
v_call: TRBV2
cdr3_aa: CASHEATANEKLFF
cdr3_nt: TGTGCCAGCCATGAGGCGACAGCTAATGAAAAACTGTTTTTT

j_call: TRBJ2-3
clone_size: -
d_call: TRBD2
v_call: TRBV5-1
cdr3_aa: CASSSTSGGSTDTQYF
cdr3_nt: TGCGCCAGCAGCTCGACTAGCGGGGGATCCACAGATACGCAGTATTTT

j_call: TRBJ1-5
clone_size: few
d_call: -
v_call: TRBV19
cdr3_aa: CASSIGGAGGSNQPQHF
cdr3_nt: TGTGCCAGTAGTATTGGGGGGGCAGGTGGGTCGAATCAGCCCCAGCATTTT